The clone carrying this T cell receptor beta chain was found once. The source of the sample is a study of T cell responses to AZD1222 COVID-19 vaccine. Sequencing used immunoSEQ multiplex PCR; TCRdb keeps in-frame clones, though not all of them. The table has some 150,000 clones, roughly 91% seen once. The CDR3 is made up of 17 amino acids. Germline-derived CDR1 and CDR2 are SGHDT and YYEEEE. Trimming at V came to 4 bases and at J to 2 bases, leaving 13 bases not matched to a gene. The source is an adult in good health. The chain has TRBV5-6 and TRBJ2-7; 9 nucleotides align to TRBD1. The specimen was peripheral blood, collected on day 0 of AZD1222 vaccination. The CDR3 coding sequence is TGTGCCAGCAGCGAGTTGGTGACAGGGGGATCGGCCTACGAGCAGTACTTC. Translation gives CASSELVTGGSAYEQYF.